The 11 T cell receptor beta chains below all came from one sample that was sequenced in a study of neoadjuvant anti-PD-1 for oral cavity cancer. Only in-frame clones appear in the TCRdb table, and some are missing; sequencing was by immunoSEQ multiplex PCR. The data show around 15,000 clones, around 64% seen once. Material: PBMCs, obtained before nivolumab (anti-PD-1) treatment. Receptor source: a person aged 35-79 years with oral cavity squamous cell carcinoma.

This clone has just a few counts. The J gene is TRBJ1-5, the V gene TRBV9; possibly TRBD1 for D (6 bases). The CDR3 extends over 14 amino acids. The V gene's germline CDR1 is SGDLS and CDR2 YYNGEE. V was shortened by 3 bases and J by 8 bases, with 15 bases between the two germline ends. The DNA of the CDR3 is TGTGCCAGCAGCGCCGGACAGACCACAGAGCCCCAGCATTTT. Translated, it gives CASSAGQTTEPQHF.

The V gene is TRBV15, the J gene TRBJ1-4; the D gene is possibly TRBD1 (6 bases). The CDR3 sequence is 16 residues long. Germline CDR1 LNHNV, CDR2 YYDKDF (reference sequence). V lost 0 bases and J lost 7, with 15 bases in between. The CDR3 here is CATSRDRTVRGEKLFF. CDR3 DNA sequence: TGTGCCACCAGCAGAGATCGGACAGTACGAGGTGAAAAACTGTTTTTT. Full variable domain (outside the CDR3, taken from reference TRBV15 and TRBJ1-4): DAMVIQNPRYQVTQFGKPVTLSCSQTLNHNVMYWYQQKSSQAPKLLFHYYDKDFNNEADTPDNFQSRRPNTSFCFLDIRSPGLGDTAMYLCATSRDRTVRGEKLFFGSGTQLSVL.

This rearrangement joins TRBV7-9 to TRBJ1-1; TRBD1 might be the D (6 bases). The CDR3 consists of 18 residues. Germline V gene data show CDR1 as SEHNR and CDR2 as FQNEAQ (reference sequence). Trimming took off 2 bases at V and 5 bases at J, with 24 bases between the two ends. The CDR3 DNA follows: TGTGCCAGCAGCTTAAAAGGGGGAGGAACAGGGATGAGGACTGAAGCTTTCTTT. Translating gives CASSLKGGGTGMRTEAFF.

The V gene is TRBV7-8, the J gene TRBJ2-7, with D hard to call. The CDR3 covers 12 residues. Germline CDR1 and CDR2: SGHVS and FQNEAQ. Trimming took off 0 bases at V and 2 bases at J, with 2 bases between the two ends. This chain's CDR3 is CASSLAPYEQYF. The DNA of the CDR3 is TGTGCCAGCAGCTTAGCGCCCTACGAGCAGTACTTC.

V gene TRBV6-1 combines with J gene TRBJ2-2; 10 nucleotides match TRBD2. This CDR3 is 15 amino acids long. From germline, CDR1 is MNHNS and CDR2 SASEGT. V shed 9 bases, J shed 7 bases, and the junction held 11 bases outside the gene matches. CDR3 DNA sequence: TGTGCCAGTCAGTGGGGGGCTAGCGGGAGCGGGGAGCTGTTTTTT. Amino acid sequence: CASQWGASGSGELFF.

The V call is TRBV7-6, the J call TRBJ1-1; D is uncertain. Germline V gene sequence: CDR1 SGHVS, CDR2 FNYEAQ. Trimming removed 2 bases at V and 4 bases at J, with 14 bases between. This CDR3 spans 15 amino acids. This CDR3 is CASSLTILGSTEAFF. DNA of the CDR3: TGTGCCAGCAGCTTAACAATCTTGGGCTCCACTGAAGCTTTCTTT.

This clone has just one count. The gene calls are TRBV30 and TRBJ2-5; D unresolved. The CDR3 consists of 12 residues. Germline lookup yields CDR1 GTSNPN and CDR2 SVGIG (reference sequence). V lost 0 bases and J 7 bases, leaving 9 bases between the germline ends. The CDR3 loop reads CAWSVPPGTQYF. Here the CDR3 DNA reads TGTGCCTGGAGTGTGCCCCCCGGGACCCAGTACTTC. Looking up the rest from reference TRBV30 and TRBJ2-5 gives the full variable domain: SQTIHQWPATLVQPVGSPLSLECTVEGTSNPNLYWYRQAAGRGLQLLFYSVGIGQISSEVPQNLSASRPQDRQFILSSKKLLLSDSGFYLCAWSVPPGTQYFGPGTRLLVL.

This clone was detected only once. The chain links TRBV7-8 to TRBJ2-7; D is unresolved. The V gene lost 5 bases and the J gene lost 2 bases, with 7 bases spanning the gap. CDR3 length: 12 residues. The germline V gene has CDR1 SGHVS and CDR2 FQNEAQ. CDR3 region: CASSQSAYEQYF. The DNA for the CDR3 is TGTGCCAGCAGCCAAAGTGCCTACGAGCAGTACTTC. Complete variable domain (other parts from reference TRBV7-8 and TRBJ2-7): GAGVSQSPRYKVAKRGQDVALRCDPISGHVSLFWYQQALGQGPEFLTYFQNEAQLDKSGLPSDRFFAERPEGSVSTLKIQRTQQEDSAVYLCASSQSAYEQYFGPGTRLTVT.

CDR3 sequence: CAVRISGANNEQFF. The DNA for the CDR3 is TGTGCCGTGAGAATTTCTGGAGCAAACAATGAGCAGTTCTTC. The chain couples TRBV19 to TRBJ2-1; D is unclear. Trimming cost V 11 bases and J 5 bases, with 19 bases left between them. The CDR3 is 14 amino acids. The germline V gene has CDR1 LNHDA and CDR2 SQIVND (reference sequence).

The chain has TRBV7-8 and TRBJ2-7; 7 bases align to TRBD2. Per the germline V gene, CDR1 is SGHVS and CDR2 is FQNEAQ. This CDR3 contains 15 residues. The junction had 5 bases not matched to a gene; V was cut back by 1 base and J by 2 bases. The CDR3 spells CASSLEASGAYEQYF. CDR3 DNA: TGTGCCAGCAGCTTAGAGGCTAGCGGAGCCTACGAGCAGTACTTC.

The V and J genes are TRBV5-6 and TRBJ2-7; D unclear. Germline V gene lookup returns CDR1 SGHDT and CDR2 YYEEEE. This CDR3 has 16 amino acids. V lost 2 bases to trimming and J lost 0 bases, with 15 bases between them. The CDR3 is CASSFGLAESSYEQYF. In DNA, the CDR3 is TGTGCCAGCAGCTTTGGATTAGCAGAGAGCTCCTACGAGCAGTACTTC.